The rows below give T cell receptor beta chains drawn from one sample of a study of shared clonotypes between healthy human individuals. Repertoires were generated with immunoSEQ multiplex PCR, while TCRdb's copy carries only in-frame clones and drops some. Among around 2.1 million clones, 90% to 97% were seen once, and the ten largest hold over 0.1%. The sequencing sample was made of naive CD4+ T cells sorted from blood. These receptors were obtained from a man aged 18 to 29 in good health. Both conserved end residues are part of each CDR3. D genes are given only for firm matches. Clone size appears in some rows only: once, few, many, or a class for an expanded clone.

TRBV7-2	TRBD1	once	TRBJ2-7	TGCGCCAGCAGACAGTTCCAGGGGGCATCCTACGAGCAGTACTTC	CASRQFQGASYEQYF
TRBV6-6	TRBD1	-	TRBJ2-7	TGTGCCAGCAGTTACTCCAGGGGGAACGAGCAGTACTTC	CASSYSRGNEQYF
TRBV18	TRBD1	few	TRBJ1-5	TGTGCCAGCTCACCATCGACAGGGGGCCTCGATTCCCAGCATTTT	CASSPSTGGLDSQHF
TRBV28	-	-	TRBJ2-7	TGTGCCAGCAACCGCCTAAGCGAGCAGTACTTC	CASNRLSEQYF
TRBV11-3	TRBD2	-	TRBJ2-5	TGTGCCAGCAGCCCCGGACTAGCGGGACCCCAAGAGACCCAGTACTTC	CASSPGLAGPQETQYF
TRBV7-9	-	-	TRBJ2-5	TGTGCCAGCAGCTTAGCCTCGGGGACGGGGATTGGAGAGACCCAGTACTTC	CASSLASGTGIGETQYF
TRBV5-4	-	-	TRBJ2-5	TGTGCCAGCAGCCCGGGCCCCGAGCGGGAGACCCAGTACTTC	CASSPGPERETQYF
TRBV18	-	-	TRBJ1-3	TGTGCCAGCTCAAGGACGATGGAAAACACCATATATTTT	CASSRTMENTIYF
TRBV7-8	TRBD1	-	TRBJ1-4	TGTGCCAGCAGCCGGACAGGATATAATGAAAAACTGTTTTTT	CASSRTGYNEKLFF
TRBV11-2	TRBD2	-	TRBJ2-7	TGTGCCAGCAGCTTAGTTGGGCGGGGGGCTTCCTACGAGCAGTACTTC	CASSLVGRGASYEQYF
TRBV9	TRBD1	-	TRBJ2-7	TGTGCCAGCAGCCCTACCGGGACAGGGCCCTACGAGCAGTACTTC	CASSPTGTGPYEQYF
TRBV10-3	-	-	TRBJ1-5	TGTGCCATCGCTGATCGGAATCAGCCCCAGCATTTT	CAIADRNQPQHF
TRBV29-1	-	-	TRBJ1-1	TGCAGCGTTGGGTTGGGAGGCATGGAAGCTTTCTTT	CSVGLGGMEAFF
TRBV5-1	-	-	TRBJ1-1	TGCGCCAGCAGCTTTCAGGCGAACACTGAAGCTTTCTTT	CASSFQANTEAFF
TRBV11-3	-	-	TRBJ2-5	TGTGCCAGCTCCTTACAGGGTTTTCAAGAGACCCAGTACTTC	CASSLQGFQETQYF
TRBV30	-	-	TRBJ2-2	TGTGCCTGGAGTAAGGCCGGGGAGCTGTTTTTT	CAWSKAGELFF
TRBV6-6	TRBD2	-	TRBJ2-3	TGTGCCAGCAGACCAGGAGGACTAGCGGGCACAGATACGCAGTATTTT	CASRPGGLAGTDTQYF
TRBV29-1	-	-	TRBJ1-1	TGCAGCGTTGAACTGCAGGGAAGGAACACTGAAGCTTTCTTT	CSVELQGRNTEAFF
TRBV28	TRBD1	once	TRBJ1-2	TGTGCCAGCAGTTCTCAGGGGGCGCGTGGCTACACCTTC	CASSSQGARGYTF
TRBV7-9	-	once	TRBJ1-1	TGTGCCAGCAGCTTCTCCGTCGCCAACACTGAAGCTTTCTTT	CASSFSVANTEAFF
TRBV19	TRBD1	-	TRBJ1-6	TGTGCCAGTAGTTGGGACAGGTTGGATTCACCCCTCCACTTT	CASSWDRLDSPLHF
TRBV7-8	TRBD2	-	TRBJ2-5	TGTGCCAGCAGCGTAGGGACTAGCGGGTACCAAGAGACCCAGTACTTC	CASSVGTSGYQETQYF
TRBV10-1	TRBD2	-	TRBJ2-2	TGCGCCAGCAGTGAAGTAGTTAGCGGGAGCGGGGAGCTGTTTTTT	CASSEVVSGSGELFF
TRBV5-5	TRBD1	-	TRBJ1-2	TGTGCCAGCAGCTTGGCCCAGGGGGCGCGTGGCTACACCTTC	CASSLAQGARGYTF
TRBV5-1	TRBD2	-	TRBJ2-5	TGCGCCAGCATGGGCGGGAGTGAGGCGACCCAGTACTTC	CASMGGSEATQYF
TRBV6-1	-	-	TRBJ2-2	TGTGCCAGCAGTGAATTTATGGCTAGCGCCGATTGGGGGGAGCTGTTTTTT	CASSEFMASADWGELFF
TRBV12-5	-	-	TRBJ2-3	TGTGCTAGTGGTTTGTCCCGGGACTCCTTCACAGATACGCAGTATTTT	CASGLSRDSFTDTQYF
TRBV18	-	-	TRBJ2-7	TGTGCCAGCTCATCGAATAATGACGAGCAGTACTTC	CASSSNNDEQYF
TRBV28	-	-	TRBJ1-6	TGTGCCAGCAGTTCCAGTTCCTTAGAGCGTTCACCCCTCCACTTT	CASSSSSLERSPLHF
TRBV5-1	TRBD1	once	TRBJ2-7	TGCGCCAGCAGCTTGGTCGGGACAGGGTCCTACGAGCAGTACTTC	CASSLVGTGSYEQYF
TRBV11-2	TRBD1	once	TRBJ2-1	TGTGCCAGCAGCTTAGATGGGACAGGGGGGGGTGAGCAGTTCTTC	CASSLDGTGGGEQFF
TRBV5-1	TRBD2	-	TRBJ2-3	TGCGCCAGCAGCTTGGGACTAGCGGGGGGGCCTGCTGGCACAGATACGCAGTATTTT	CASSLGLAGGPAGTDTQYF
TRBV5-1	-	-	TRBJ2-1	TGCGCCAGCAGCTTGGACACTAGTACGAATGAGCAGTTCTTC	CASSLDTSTNEQFF
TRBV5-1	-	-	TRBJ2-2	TGCGCCAGCAGCTCCGGGGGTAGCACCGGGGAGCTGTTTTTT	CASSSGGSTGELFF
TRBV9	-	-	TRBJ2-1	TGTGCCAGCAGCGTAAGTTCGGGCACACACAATGAGCAGTTCTTC	CASSVSSGTHNEQFF
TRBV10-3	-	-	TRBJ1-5	TGTGCCATCAGTGAGACGGCTGATAGCAATCAGCCCCAGCATTTT	CAISETADSNQPQHF
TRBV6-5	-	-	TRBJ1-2	TGTGCCAGCAGCTTCGTCGATGGCTACACCTTC	CASSFVDGYTF
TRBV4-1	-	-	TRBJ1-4	TGCGCCAGCAGCCAATTGATCTTTCAAGCTAATGAAAAACTGTTTTTT	CASSQLIFQANEKLFF
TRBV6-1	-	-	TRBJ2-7	TGTGCCAGCAATTTTGGCGGGGCCTACGAGCAGTACTTC	CASNFGGAYEQYF
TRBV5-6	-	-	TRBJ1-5	TGTGCCAGCAGCTGGGGGAGGGCTCAGCCCCAGCATTTT	CASSWGRAQPQHF
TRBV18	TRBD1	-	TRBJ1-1	TGTGCCAGCTCACCACTCCCGGGACAGGGTGAAGCTTTCTTT	CASSPLPGQGEAFF
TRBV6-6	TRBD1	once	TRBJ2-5	TGTGCCAGCAGTCCACGGGACAGGGCAAAAGAGACCCAGTACTTC	CASSPRDRAKETQYF
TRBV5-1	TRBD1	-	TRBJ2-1	TGCGCCAGCAGCACAGCAGGGGGTTCGAATGAGCAGTTCTTC	CASSTAGGSNEQFF
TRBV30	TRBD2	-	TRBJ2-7	TGTGCCTGGAGGGGACTAGCGGGAGCCCACGAGCAGTACTTC	CAWRGLAGAHEQYF
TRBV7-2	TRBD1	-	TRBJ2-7	TGTGCCAGCAGCTGGAATCCGACAGGGACCTACGAGCAGTACTTC	CASSWNPTGTYEQYF
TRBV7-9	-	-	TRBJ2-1	TGTGCCAGCAGCTTAGTGGGCAATGAGCAGTTCTTC	CASSLVGNEQFF
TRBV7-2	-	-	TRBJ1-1	TGTGCCAGCAGCCCGCACTTGAACACTGAAGCTTTCTTT	CASSPHLNTEAFF
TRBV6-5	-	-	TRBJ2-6	TGTGCCAGCAGTTACGCAGGGTTAACTGGGGCCAACGTCCTGACTTTC	CASSYAGLTGANVLTF
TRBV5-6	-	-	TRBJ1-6	TGTGCCACCGCGGCGGGGGTTGATTCACCCCTCCACTTT	CATAAGVDSPLHF
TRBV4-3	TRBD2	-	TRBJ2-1	TGCGCCAGCAGCCAAGGAGGGGGGCTAGCGGGAGGGCGGCACAATGAGCAGTTCTTC	CASSQGGGLAGGRHNEQFF
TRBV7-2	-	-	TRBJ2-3	TGTGCCAGCAGCCCGTCGGCTAAGGATACGCAGTATTTT	CASSPSAKDTQYF
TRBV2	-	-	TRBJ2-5	TGTGCCAGCAGTCGACAAAGGGGGTACCAAGAGACCCAGTACTTC	CASSRQRGYQETQYF
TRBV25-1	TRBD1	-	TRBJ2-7	TGTGCCAGCAGGGGACAGGGTTTTTCCTACGAGCAGTACTTC	CASRGQGFSYEQYF
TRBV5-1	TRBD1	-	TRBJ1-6	TGCGCCAGCAGCCCAAGGATGGACAGGGGAAATTCACCCCTCCACTTT	CASSPRMDRGNSPLHF
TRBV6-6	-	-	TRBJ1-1	TGTGCCAGCAGTGGGGAGGGTCGAGGAGCTTTCTTT	CASSGEGRGAFF
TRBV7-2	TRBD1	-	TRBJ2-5	TGTGCCAGCAGCCGGACAGGGGACGAGACCCAGTACTTC	CASSRTGDETQYF
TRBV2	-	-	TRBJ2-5	TGTGCCAGCATCGTTTCGATAATTAGCGACCAAGAGACCCAGTACTTC	CASIVSIISDQETQYF
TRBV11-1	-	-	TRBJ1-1	TGTGCCAGCAGCTTCAAGGACGCTAGGGCTTTCTTT	CASSFKDARAFF
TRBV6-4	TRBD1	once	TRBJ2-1	TGTGCCAGCAGTGGGGGACAGGGGGCCTACAATGAGCAGTTCTTC	CASSGGQGAYNEQFF
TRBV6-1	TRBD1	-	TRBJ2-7	TGTGCCAGCAGGCCGGGACAGAACTACGAGCAGTACTTC	CASRPGQNYEQYF